Listed below are T cell receptor beta chains from one sample, sequenced in a study of T cell changes during pregnancy in multiple sclerosis. Sequencing used immunoSEQ multiplex PCR; TCRdb keeps in-frame clones, though not all of them. The table has about 92,000 clones, over 85% seen once; the top ten hold roughly 4%. This sample comprised peripheral blood, obtained in the first trimester of pregnancy. These receptors originate from a female donor with multiple sclerosis, enrolled in a pregnancy study. The conserved cysteine and the conserved F or W are not part of the CDR3 here.

j_call: TRBJ1-1; v_call: TRBV30; cdr3_length: 15; cdr3_aa: AWTLGGPTAGDTEAF
j_call: TRBJ1-6; v_call: TRBV7-9; cdr3_length: 12; cdr3_aa: ASSLNRVGSPLH
j_call: TRBJ2-1; v_call: TRBV9; cdr3_length: 12; cdr3_aa: ASSGTGGEVEQF
j_call: TRBJ1-5; v_call: TRBV6-5; cdr3_length: 12; cdr3_aa: ASSRGQGDQPQH
j_call: TRBJ2-1; v_call: TRBV6-4; cdr3_length: 13; cdr3_aa: ASSVEEGSYNEQF
j_call: TRBJ2-5; v_call: TRBV9; cdr3_length: 14; cdr3_aa: ASSVDWTGGGETQY
j_call: TRBJ1-2; v_call: TRBV5-1; cdr3_length: 11; cdr3_aa: ASSLGGASGYT
j_call: TRBJ2-5; v_call: TRBV7-9; cdr3_length: 15; cdr3_aa: ASSLAISGRFGETQY
j_call: TRBJ2-1; v_call: TRBV30; cdr3_length: 12; cdr3_aa: AWSRLAGFDEQF
j_call: TRBJ1-4; v_call: TRBV19; cdr3_length: 13; cdr3_aa: ASSYRFSTNEKLF
j_call: TRBJ1-2; v_call: TRBV9; cdr3_length: 10; cdr3_aa: ASSGSAWGYT
j_call: TRBJ1-6; v_call: TRBV27; cdr3_length: 11; cdr3_aa: ASSFGRKSPLH
j_call: TRBJ2-3; v_call: TRBV7-2; cdr3_length: 12; cdr3_aa: ASSLVGAGDTQY
j_call: TRBJ2-1; v_call: TRBV10-3; cdr3_length: 13; cdr3_aa: AISGAGSDFSEQF